Following are 24 T cell receptor beta chains from one sample sequenced in a study of cytomegalovirus exposure and HLA in healthy donors. Both 60 Vbeta primers and 13 Jbeta primers went into the PCR. Clones were sequenced by immunoSEQ multiplex PCR, and TCRdb holds only the in-frame ones, with some missing. Here the sample table reports tens of thousands of clones. The specimen was PBMCs. These receptors came from a woman between 18 and 29 years old in good health and CMV-seronegative.

V is TRBV6-1 and J is TRBJ2-2; TRBD2 aligns across 14 bases. Germline assignment: CDR1 MNHNS and CDR2 SASEGT. J was trimmed by 4 bases and V by 7 bases; bases with no gene match: 2. The CDR3 is 15 residues long. CDR3 sequence: CASIGLAGGTGELFF. CDR3 in DNA: TGTGCCAGCATCGGACTAGCGGGGGGCACCGGGGAGCTGTTTTTT.

Here the CDR3 DNA reads TGCGCCAGCAGCCATATCCCAGGCCGAGAGACCCAGTACTTC. It yields the protein CASSHIPGRETQYF. The chain carries TRBV4-1 and TRBJ2-5, with D unresolved. This CDR3 has 14 residues. Between the trimmed V and J ends, which lost 3 bases and 4 bases, there was a span of 12 bases. Germline lookup yields CDR1 MGHRA and CDR2 YSYEKL.

The chain recombines TRBV2 with TRBJ2-1; D unresolved. Trimming took 9 bases from V and 4 from J, leaving 16 bases between them. CDR1 is SNHLY and CDR2 is FYNNEI in the germline V gene. The CDR3 has 14 residues. The CDR3 loop is CASPVTARYNEQFF. CDR3 sequence (DNA): TGTGCCAGTCCGGTCACCGCCCGGTACAATGAGCAGTTCTTC.

The V gene is TRBV19, the J gene TRBJ2-3; perhaps TRBD2 as D (6 bases). The V end lost 5 bases, the J end lost 4 bases, and 10 bases lay between the germline ends. Germline CDR1 is LNHDA and CDR2 is SQIVND (reference sequence). CDR3 size: 13 residues. The CDR3 reads CASSGGWADTQYF. CDR3 nucleotide sequence: TGTGCCAGTAGTGGGGGGTGGGCAGATACGCAGTATTTT. Drawing the rest from reference TRBV19 and TRBJ2-3, the complete variable domain is DGGITQSPKYLFRKEGQNVTLSCEQNLNHDAMYWYRQDPGQGLRLIYYSQIVNDFQKGDIAEGYSVSREKKESFPLTVTSAQKNPTAFYLCASSGGWADTQYFGPGTRLTVL.

The chain links TRBV5-1 to TRBJ2-1; the D is unclear. V lost 4 bases and J 2 bases, leaving 16 bases between the germline ends. The CDR3 runs to 16 residues. Germline CDR1 is SGHRS and CDR2 is YFSETQ. CDR3 nucleotide sequence: TGCGCCAGCAGCCCTCCGGCTGGGCAGCCCTACAATGAGCAGTTCTTC. It yields the protein CASSPPAGQPYNEQFF. Looking up the rest from reference TRBV5-1 and TRBJ2-1 gives the full variable domain: KAGVTQTPRYLIKTRGQQVTLSCSPISGHRSVSWYQQTPGQGLQFLFEYFSETQRNKGNFPGRFSGRQFSNSRSEMNVSTLELGDSALYLCASSPPAGQPYNEQFFGPGTRLTVL.

The chain combines TRBV5-1 with TRBJ1-1; the match to TRBD1 covers 7 bases. The germline CDR1 and CDR2 sequences are SGHRS and YFSETQ. CDR3 length: 16 residues. Trimming took 4 bases from V and 1 from J; bases not matched to a gene: 10. The CDR3 DNA reads as TGCGCCAGCAGCCCCTTGACAGGGCGGGAGAACACTGAAGCTTTCTTT. This translates into CASSPLTGRENTEAFF.

The chain uses TRBV25-1 and TRBJ2-2; D is unresolved. CDR3 length equals 14 residues. The V end lost 6 bases, the J end lost 1 base, and 9 bases lay between the germline ends. Germline CDR1 is MGHDK and CDR2 is SYGVNS. CDR3 amino acids: CASRRAGNTGELFF. The CDR3 DNA follows: TGTGCCAGCAGACGAGCAGGGAACACCGGGGAGCTGTTTTTT. Full variable domain (missing parts from reference TRBV25-1 and TRBJ2-2): EADIYQTPRYLVIGTGKKITLECSQTMGHDKMYWYQQDPGMELHLIHYSYGVNSTEKGDLSSESTVSRIRTEHFPLTLESARPSHTSQYLCASRRAGNTGELFFGEGSRLTVL.

The chain has TRBV5-1 and TRBJ2-1; 10 positions match TRBD2. Trimming cost V 3 bases and J 3 bases; bases outside gene matches: 6. The CDR3 sequence is 16 residues long. CDR1 is SGHRS, CDR2 YFSETQ, per germline. CDR3 coding DNA: TGCGCCAGCAGCTACATAGCGGGAGGTAACTACAATGAGCAGTTCTTC. This sequence encodes CASSYIAGGNYNEQFF. The entire variable domain, with the rest obtained from reference TRBV5-1 and TRBJ2-1, is as follows: KAGVTQTPRYLIKTRGQQVTLSCSPISGHRSVSWYQQTPGQGLQFLFEYFSETQRNKGNFPGRFSGRQFSNSRSEMNVSTLELGDSALYLCASSYIAGGNYNEQFFGPGTRLTVL.

A word on this clone: The junction differs from germline at one of its ends, possibly a read error. V usage is TRBV27 and J usage is TRBJ2-7, with D perhaps TRBD1 (6 bases). This CDR3 spans 13 amino acids. Germline V lookup: CDR1 MNHEY, CDR2 SMNVEV (reference sequence). CDR3: CASSLSPGQTFLF. DNA for the CDR3: TGTGCCAGCAGTCTCTCCCCGGGACAAACCTTCCTCTTC.

The V call is TRBV6-1, the J call TRBJ2-7, with a tentative D call TRBD2 (6 bases). V shed 1 base and J shed 2 bases, with 12 bases lying between them. In germline, CDR1 is MNHNS, CDR2 SASEGT. The CDR3 is 15 residues long. CDR3 DNA sequence: TGTGCCAGCAGTGAAGTTGGAGGGAGTACCTACGAGCAGTACTTC. Protein product: CASSEVGGSTYEQYF.

The chain has TRBV11-3 and TRBJ1-3; 7 bases match TRBD1. The CDR3 is made up of 14 amino acids. Germline loops: CDR1 SGHNT, CDR2 YENEEA. Germline trimming cut 6 bases from V and 2 bases from J; bases unmatched to any gene: 4. CDR3 in DNA: TGTGCCAGCAGATTGACAGGGACTGGAAACACCATATATTTT. It specifies CASRLTGTGNTIYF.

The chain is built from TRBV9 and TRBJ1-4; D possibly corresponds to TRBD1 (5 bases). V gave up 0 bases and J gave up 5 bases, with 11 bases separating them. From germline, CDR1 is SGDLS and CDR2 YYNGEE. This CDR3 spans 15 amino acids. CDR3 loop: CASSVAQGPNEKLFF. The DNA for the CDR3 is TGTGCCAGCAGCGTAGCCCAGGGCCCCAATGAAAAACTGTTTTTT.

V gene TRBV5-1 combines with J gene TRBJ1-1, with 8 positions matching TRBD1. CDR1 SGHRS and CDR2 YFSETQ come from the germline V gene. The CDR3 has 13 residues. V shed 4 bases, J shed 6 bases, and the junction held 5 bases outside the gene matches. CDR3 coding DNA: TGCGCCAGCAGCCCCGACAGGGGCCCTGAAGCTTTCTTT. It encodes CASSPDRGPEAFF.

Remarks on this clone: A junction end diverges from the germline sequence, so it may reflect a read error. This chain connects TRBV30 to TRBJ2-5; 11 nucleotides match TRBD2. The CDR3 spans 13 residues. The germline CDR1 and CDR2 sequences are GTSNPN and SVGIG (reference sequence). The CDR3 DNA follows: TGTGCCTTCGGACTAGCGGGTGCAGAGAACCAGTACTTC. Protein: CAFGLAGAENQYF.

The chain carries TRBV28 and TRBJ1-6; D gene ambiguous. Germline values: CDR1 MDHEN, CDR2 SYDVKM. V lost 8 bases to trimming and J lost 5 bases, with 10 bases between them. The CDR3 has 13 residues. The DNA of the CDR3 is TGTGCCAGCTTACCCGGGAATAATTCACCCCTCCACTTT. It translates to CASLPGNNSPLHF.

This chain joins TRBV9 and TRBJ2-2; 10 bases line up with TRBD2. The V segment lost 3 bases and the J segment 1 base; nucleotides outside the gene matches: 12. This CDR3 is built from 19 residues. CDR1 is SGDLS and CDR2 is YYNGEE in the germline V gene. The CDR3 reads CASSAGLFLAGGNTGELFF. The DNA of the CDR3 is TGTGCCAGCAGCGCCGGCCTATTTTTAGCGGGAGGGAACACCGGGGAGCTGTTTTTT.

V and J are TRBV2 and TRBJ1-5; no clear D. V lost 9 bases, J lost 3 bases, and 12 bases lay in between. The CDR3 covers 13 residues. Germline V gene lookup returns CDR1 SNHLY and CDR2 FYNNEI. CDR3 bases: TGTGCCAGGTGGCAGAGGGTCAATCAGCCCCAGCATTTT. This translates into CARWQRVNQPQHF.

The V and J genes are TRBV27 and TRBJ2-1; maybe TRBD1 (6 bases). The germline V gene encodes CDR1 MNHEY and CDR2 SMNVEV (reference sequence). Trimming took 9 bases from V and 5 from J, leaving 23 bases between them. This CDR3 is 16 amino acids long. The CDR3: CASGGYRGSENNEQFF. The CDR3 region has the DNA TGTGCCAGTGGGGGCTACCGGGGATCAGAGAACAATGAGCAGTTCTTC.

The chain is built from TRBV18 and TRBJ2-5; D is perhaps TRBD1 (6 bases). V lost 4 bases, J lost 6 bases, and 9 bases lay in between. Germline CDR1 is KGHSH and CDR2 is LQKENI. The CDR3 is 12 amino acids. The CDR3 loop is CASSLGAKTQYF. DNA for the CDR3: TGTGCCAGCTCACTGGGGGCAAAGACCCAGTACTTC. Using reference TRBV18 and TRBJ2-5 for the parts outside the CDR3, the full variable domain is NAGVMQNPRHLVRRRGQEARLRCSPMKGHSHVYWYRQLPEEGLKFMVYLQKENIIDESGMPKERFSAEFPKEGPSILRIQQVVRGDSAAYFCASSLGAKTQYFGPGTRLLVL.

The rearrangement joins TRBV18 to TRBJ1-1; 10 bases are a match to TRBD1. The CDR3 is 13 amino acids. Looked up from germline, CDR1 is KGHSH and CDR2 is LQKENI. The junction had 4 bases not matched to a gene; V was cut back by 3 bases and J by 9 bases. CDR3 sequence (DNA): TGTGCCAGCTCACCTGGGACAGGGGTTAAAGCTTTCTTT. It encodes CASSPGTGVKAFF.

J is TRBJ2-1 and V is TRBV2, with 13 positions matching TRBD2. The junction had 7 bases not matched to a gene; V was cut back by 6 bases and J by 8 bases. Germline V lookup: CDR1 SNHLY, CDR2 FYNNEI. This CDR3 is built from 15 residues. CDR3 in amino acids: CASSAIGLAGDEQFF. The CDR3 DNA sequence: TGTGCCAGCAGCGCTATCGGACTAGCGGGAGATGAGCAGTTCTTC.

The CDR3 spells CASRTGIGEQYF. CDR3 nucleotides: TGTGCCAGCAGGACAGGGATTGGCGAGCAGTACTTC. The J gene is TRBJ2-7, the V gene TRBV6-5, with 7 bases lining up with TRBD1. V was pared by 6 bases and J by 6 bases, with 5 bases of the junction left unmatched. Germline V gene lookup returns CDR1 MNHEY and CDR2 SVGAGI. This CDR3 region has 12 residues.

The chain is built from TRBV4-1 and TRBJ2-7, with 11 bases matching TRBD1. The CDR3 consists of 15 residues. CDR1 and CDR2 from the germline V gene are MGHRA and YSYEKL. V was clipped by 5 bases and J by 2 bases; unmatched bases: 5. The CDR3, as DNA: TGCGCCAGCAGCGTACGGGACAGGGGGACCTACGAGCAGTACTTC. This gives the protein CASSVRDRGTYEQYF.

The gene calls are TRBV5-1 and TRBJ1-1; D unresolved. Germline V CDR1 and CDR2: SGHRS, YFSETQ. The CDR3 extends over 15 amino acids. V was trimmed by 4 bases and J by 4 bases, leaving 17 bases between them. The CDR3 protein is CASSLDGISGTEAFF. The CDR3 DNA is TGCGCCAGCAGCCTGGACGGGATCAGTGGCACTGAAGCTTTCTTT.